This T cell receptor beta chain was recorded in a study of blood T cell repertoires in COVID-19. Per the original data handling: Counts of nucleated cells, estimated from reference gene primer amplification, were obtained. The repertoire was sequenced with immunoSEQ multiplex PCR; TCRdb's copy has only in-frame clones and lacks some. The D gene and trimming were derived from the DNA, and the V and J assignments and clone size from that table. The profile shows roughly 86,000 clones, about 89% of them singletons. Per germline, CDR1 SEHNR and CDR2 FQNEAQ (reference sequence). The CDR3 loop spans 14 amino acids. V lost 5 bases and J lost 5, with 13 bases in between.

The clonotype originates from a man over 45 with active or convalescent COVID-19. This chain uses TRBV7-9 with TRBJ1-5, with D hard to call. The sample consisted of peripheral blood. Here the CDR3 DNA reads TGTGCCAGCAGCCCTCAGACATCGGATCAGCCCCAGCATTTT. It specifies CASSPQTSDQPQHF.